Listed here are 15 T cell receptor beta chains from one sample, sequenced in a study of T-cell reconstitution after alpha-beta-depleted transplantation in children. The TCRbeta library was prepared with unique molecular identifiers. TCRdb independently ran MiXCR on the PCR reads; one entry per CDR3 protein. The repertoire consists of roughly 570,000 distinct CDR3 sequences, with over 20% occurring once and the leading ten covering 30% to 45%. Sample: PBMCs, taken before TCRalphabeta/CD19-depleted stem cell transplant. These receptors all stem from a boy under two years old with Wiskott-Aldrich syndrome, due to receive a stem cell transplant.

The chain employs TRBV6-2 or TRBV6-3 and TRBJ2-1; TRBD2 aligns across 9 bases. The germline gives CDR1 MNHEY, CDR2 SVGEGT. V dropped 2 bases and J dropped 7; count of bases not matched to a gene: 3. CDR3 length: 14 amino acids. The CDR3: CASSYLAGKNEQFF. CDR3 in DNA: TGTGCCAGCAGTTACCTAGCGGGAAAGAATGAGCAGTTCTTC.

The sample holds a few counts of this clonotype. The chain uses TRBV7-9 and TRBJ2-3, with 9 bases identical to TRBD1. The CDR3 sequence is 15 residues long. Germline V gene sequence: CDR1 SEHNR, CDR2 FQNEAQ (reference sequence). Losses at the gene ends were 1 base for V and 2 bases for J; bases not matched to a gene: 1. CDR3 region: CASSLEQGATDTQYF. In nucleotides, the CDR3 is TGTGCCAGCAGCTTAGAACAGGGGGCCACAGATACGCAGTATTTT.

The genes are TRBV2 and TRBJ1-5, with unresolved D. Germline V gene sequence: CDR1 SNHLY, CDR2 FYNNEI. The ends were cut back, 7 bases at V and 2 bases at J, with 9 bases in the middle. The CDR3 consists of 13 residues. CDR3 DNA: TGTGCCAGCATGATTAGGGGCAATCAGCCCCAGCATTTT. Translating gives CASMIRGNQPQHF.

The CDR3: CASSLDDMSSYNEQFF. CDR3 DNA: TGCGCCAGCAGCTTGGACGATATGAGCTCCTACAATGAGCAGTTCTTC. V and J are TRBV5-1 and TRBJ2-1; unclear D gene. CDR3 length equals 16 residues. Germline CDR1 is SGHRS and CDR2 is YFSETQ. Trimming stripped 0 bases from V and 0 bases from J, with 10 bases between.

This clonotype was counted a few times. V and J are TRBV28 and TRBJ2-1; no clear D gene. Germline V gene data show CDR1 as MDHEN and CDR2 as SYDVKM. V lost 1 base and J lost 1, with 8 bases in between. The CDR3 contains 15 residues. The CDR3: CASSLSWGSYNEQFF. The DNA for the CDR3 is TGTGCCAGCAGTTTATCTTGGGGTTCCTACAATGAGCAGTTCTTC.

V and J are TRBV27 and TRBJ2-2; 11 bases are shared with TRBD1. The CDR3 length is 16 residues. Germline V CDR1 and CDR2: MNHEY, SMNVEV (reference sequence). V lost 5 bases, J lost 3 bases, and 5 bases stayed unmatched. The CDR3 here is CASSVPGQGDTGELFF. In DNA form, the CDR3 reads TGTGCCAGCAGTGTCCCGGGACAGGGGGACACCGGGGAGCTGTTTTTT.

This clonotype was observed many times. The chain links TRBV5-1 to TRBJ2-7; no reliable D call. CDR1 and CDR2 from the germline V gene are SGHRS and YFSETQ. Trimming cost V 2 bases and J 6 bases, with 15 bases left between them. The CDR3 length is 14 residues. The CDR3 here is CASSFNDPWGEQYF. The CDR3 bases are TGCGCCAGCAGCTTTAACGACCCCTGGGGCGAGCAGTACTTC.

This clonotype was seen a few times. The CDR3 loop reads CASSLYPGGKEQYF. The CDR3 DNA is TGTGCCAGCAGCTTATATCCGGGAGGAAAGGAGCAGTACTTC. This chain uses TRBV7-6 with TRBJ2-7, with 7 bases fitting TRBD2. The germline gives CDR1 SGHVS, CDR2 FNYEAQ. This CDR3 spans 14 amino acids. V gave up 2 bases and J gave up 7 bases; unmatched junction bases: 8.

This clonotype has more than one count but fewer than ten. The CDR3 loop reads CASSLGVSYNSPLHF. The CDR3 DNA is TGTGCCAGCAGCTTAGGGGTTTCCTATAATTCACCCCTCCACTTT. This rearrangement joins TRBV7-2 to TRBJ1-6, with no clear D. The germline V and J ends were trimmed by 1 base and 1 base, with 5 bases remaining between them. Germline assignment: CDR1 SGHTA and CDR2 FQGNSA. The CDR3 is 15 amino acids.

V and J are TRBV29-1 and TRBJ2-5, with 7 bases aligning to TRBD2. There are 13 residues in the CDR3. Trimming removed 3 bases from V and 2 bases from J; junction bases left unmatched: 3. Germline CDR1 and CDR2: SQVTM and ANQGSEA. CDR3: CSVDQRGQETQYF. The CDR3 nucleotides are TGCAGCGTTGACCAGCGGGGACAAGAGACCCAGTACTTC.

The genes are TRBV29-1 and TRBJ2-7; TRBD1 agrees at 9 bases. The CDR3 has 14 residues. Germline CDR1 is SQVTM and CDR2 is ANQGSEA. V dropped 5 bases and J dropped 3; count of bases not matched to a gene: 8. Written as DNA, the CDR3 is TGCAGCGTTAGGGACAGGGTCGGACGCTACGAGCAGTACTTC. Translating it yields CSVRDRVGRYEQYF.

CDR3 sequence: CAISDPGLAGASPINEQFF. In nucleotides, the CDR3 is TGTGCCATCAGTGATCCCGGACTAGCGGGAGCTAGCCCGATCAATGAGCAGTTCTTC. This rearrangement joins TRBV10-3 to TRBJ2-1, with 13 bases lining up with TRBD2. The germline CDR1 and CDR2 sequences are ENHRY and SYGVKD. The V and J ends lost 3 bases and 6 bases, in that order; junction bases with no gene match: 14. This CDR3 region has 19 residues.

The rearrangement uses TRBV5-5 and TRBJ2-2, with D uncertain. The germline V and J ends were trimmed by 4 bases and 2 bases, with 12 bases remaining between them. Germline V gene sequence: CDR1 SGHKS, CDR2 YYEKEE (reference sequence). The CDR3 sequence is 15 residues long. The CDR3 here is CASSRILGNTGELFF. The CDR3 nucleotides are TGTGCCAGCAGCCGGATACTGGGAAACACCGGGGAGCTGTTTTTT.

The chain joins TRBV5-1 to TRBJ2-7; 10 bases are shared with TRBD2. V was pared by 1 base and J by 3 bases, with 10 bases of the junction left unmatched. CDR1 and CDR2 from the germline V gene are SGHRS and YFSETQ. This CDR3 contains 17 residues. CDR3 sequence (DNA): TGCGCCAGCAGCTTGTTCCCCGGAGGGACTAGCGTCTACGAGCAGTACTTC. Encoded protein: CASSLFPGGTSVYEQYF.

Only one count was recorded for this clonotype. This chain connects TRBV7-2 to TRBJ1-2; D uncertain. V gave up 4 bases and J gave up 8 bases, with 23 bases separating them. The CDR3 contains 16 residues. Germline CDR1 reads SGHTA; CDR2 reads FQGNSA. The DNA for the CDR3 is TGTGCCAGCAGCTACATGGACGGTATGGGCGTCGAAGGCTACACCTTC. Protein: CASSYMDGMGVEGYTF.